The clone carrying this TCR beta chain is a singleton in its sample. This entry comes from a study of blood T cell repertoires in COVID-19. TCRdb keeps only in-frame clones here, not all; method: immunoSEQ multiplex PCR. This sample has about 210,000 clones, with just over 90% found just once. The sequenced sample consisted of peripheral blood. This clonotype was obtained from a man younger than 40 with acute or convalescent COVID-19.

The CDR3 loop is CASSYRVTGVVTEAFF. As DNA, the CDR3 is TGCGCCAGCAGCTACCGGGTGACAGGGGTCGTCACTGAAGCTTTCTTT. V usage is TRBV5-1 and J usage is TRBJ1-1; 8 bases agree with TRBD1. CDR1 and CDR2 (germline): SGHRS, YFSETQ. The CDR3 loop spans 16 amino acids. After removal of 3 bases from V and 4 bases from J, the junction contained 11 bases not matched to a gene.